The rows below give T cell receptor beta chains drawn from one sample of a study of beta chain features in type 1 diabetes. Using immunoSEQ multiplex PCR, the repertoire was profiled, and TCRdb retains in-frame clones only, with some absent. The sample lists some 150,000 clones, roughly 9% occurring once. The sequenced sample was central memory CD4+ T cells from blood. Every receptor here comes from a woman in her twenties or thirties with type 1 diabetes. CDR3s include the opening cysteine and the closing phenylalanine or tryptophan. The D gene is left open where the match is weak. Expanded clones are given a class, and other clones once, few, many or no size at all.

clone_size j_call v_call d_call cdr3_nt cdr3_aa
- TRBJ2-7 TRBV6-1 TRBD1 TGTGCCAGCACTCCGGGACAGTCCTACGAGCAGTACTTC CASTPGQSYEQYF
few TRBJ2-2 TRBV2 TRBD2 TGTGCCAGCAGTGTCCTAGCGGGAGGACCCGGGGAGCTGTTTTTT CASSVLAGGPGELFF
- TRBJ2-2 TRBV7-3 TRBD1 TGTGCCAGCAGCCCAGGACAGGGAAGGGCCGGGGAGCTGTTTTTT CASSPGQGRAGELFF
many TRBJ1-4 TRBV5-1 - TGCGCCAGCAGCTTGGATCTGGAAAAACTGTTTTTT CASSLDLEKLFF
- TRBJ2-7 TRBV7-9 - TGTGCCAGCAGCTTAGCGCAGGCGGGGGCGGGCGAGCAGTACTTC CASSLAQAGAGEQYF
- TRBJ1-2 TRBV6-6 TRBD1 TGTGCCAGCAGTTCCACCGCAGGGGGAGCTGGCTACACCTTC CASSSTAGGAGYTF
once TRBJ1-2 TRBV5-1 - TGCGCCAGCAGCTTGGCAGGGGATGGCTACACCTTC CASSLAGDGYTF
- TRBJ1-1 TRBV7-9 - TGTGCCAGCAGCCGCATCGACAGTGAAGCTTTCTTT CASSRIDSEAFF
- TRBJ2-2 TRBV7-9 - TGTGCCATCGGGAGTTGGATAGTGTCGGAGCTGTTTTTT CAIGSWIVSELFF
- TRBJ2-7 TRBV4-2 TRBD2 TGTGCCAGCAGCCAAGGACTTGCGGGAGTTATCTACGAGCAGTACTTC CASSQGLAGVIYEQYF
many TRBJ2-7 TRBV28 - TGTGCCAGCTATAACAGGGTCGACGAGCAGTACTTC CASYNRVDEQYF
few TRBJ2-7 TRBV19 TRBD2 TGTGCCAGTAGTCGAACTCATGACCGAGCGGGAGGCCCCTACGAGCAGTACTTC CASSRTHDRAGGPYEQYF
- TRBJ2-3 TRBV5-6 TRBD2 TGTGCCAGCAGCAAATGGACTAGCGCTCAAGATACGCAGTATTTT CASSKWTSAQDTQYF
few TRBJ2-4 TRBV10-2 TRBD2 TGCGCCAGCGCGTCCGGGCTAGCGGGAGCAAACTTC CASASGLAGANF
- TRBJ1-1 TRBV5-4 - TGTGCCAGCAGCTTGGAGCTCTCGGGAATGAACACTGAAGCTTTCTTT CASSLELSGMNTEAFF
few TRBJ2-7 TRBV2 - TGTGCCAGCAAAGGAGATTTTATCTACGAGCAGTACTTC CASKGDFIYEQYF
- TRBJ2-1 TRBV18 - TGTGCCAGCCGCGGGACGGATCAGAACAATGAGCAGTTCTTC CASRGTDQNNEQFF